This T cell receptor (beta chain) stems from a study of tissue T cells after allogeneic stem cell transplantation. Study-level findings and limits: Few T cell clones were shared across patients, but motif clusters showed tissue-specific shared signatures. This small cohort was clinically heterogeneous, and sampling depth was a limitation.

For this clone: Its antigen remains unknown. Gene names denote mouse genes.

Assay: immunoSEQ multiplex PCR; the TCRdb copy retains only in-frame clones and omits some. Of about 48,000 clones listed, about three quarters were seen once; the top ten hold approximately 0.5%. The specimen was sorted cells pooled from one or two spleens. This sequence was found in a pool of C57BL/6 mice in good health.

The CDR3 spells CASSRDRRAEVFF. Incomplete CDR3 DNA: TGTGCCAGCAGCCGGGACAGGAGGGCAGAAGTCTTC. The rearrangement joins TRBV19 to TRBJ1-1; 8 bases are shared with TRBD1. From the germline J gene comes the end of the CDR3, since the read stops 1 residue before it. The CDR3 sequence is 13 residues long. The trim removed 5 bases at V and 6 bases at J, leaving 6 bases unmatched. Germline V gives CDR1 FNHDT, CDR2 SITEND (reference sequence).